These 3 T cell receptor beta chains were all obtained from the same sample, sequenced in a study of cytomegalovirus exposure and HLA in healthy donors. Both 60 Vbeta primers and 13 Jbeta primers went into the PCR. Some clones are missing from TCRdb's copy, which holds only in-frame ones; the method was immunoSEQ multiplex PCR. This sample has over 150,000 clones, with 75% to 85% found just once. The sequencing input was PBMCs. The receptors stem from a girl aged 2 to 10 in good health and CMV-seropositive.

Turning to this clone: This sample includes further DNA sequences coding for the same CDR3. The V call is TRBV30, the J call TRBJ1-4; no definite D call. Trimming removed 0 bases from V and 8 bases from J, with 7 bases in between. Looked up from germline, CDR1 is GTSNPN and CDR2 is SVGIG (reference sequence). The CDR3 sequence is 12 residues long. The CDR3 DNA sequence: TGTGCCTGGAGTGTACTCTCCGAAAAACTGTTTTTT. Its translation: CAWSVLSEKLFF. Looking up the rest from reference TRBV30 and TRBJ1-4 gives the full variable domain: SQTIHQWPATLVQPVGSPLSLECTVEGTSNPNLYWYRQAAGRGLQLLFYSVGIGQISSEVPQNLSASRPQDRQFILSSKKLLLSDSGFYLCAWSVLSEKLFFGSGTQLSVL.

The gene calls are TRBV6-4 and TRBJ1-5; TRBD1 agrees at 9 bases. Trimming took 5 bases from V and 2 from J; bases not matched to a gene: 4. The CDR3 covers 15 residues. Germline-derived CDR1 and CDR2 are MRHNA and SNTAGT. The CDR3 bases are TGTGCCAGCAGTCAGACAGGGGGAGGCAATCAGCCCCAGCATTTT. This codes for CASSQTGGGNQPQHF.

This clone has just a few counts. The chain is built from TRBV4-1 and TRBJ2-3; a possible D gene is TRBD2 (6 bases). The length of the CDR3 is 13 residues. The ends were cut back, 6 bases at V and 10 bases at J, with 17 bases in the middle. The V gene's germline CDR1 is MGHRA and CDR2 YSYEKL. The CDR3 reads CASRGPVGSSQYF. DNA for the CDR3: TGCGCCAGCAGGGGGCCCGTCGGGAGTTCGCAGTATTTT.